The 25 T cell receptor beta chains given below trace back to one sample, sequenced in a study of T cell repertoires in ileal Crohn's disease. Measured with immunoSEQ multiplex PCR; TCRdb has only the in-frame clones, and not every one. The sample holds around 9,700 clones, around 86% seen once. Time point indicated: inflamed ileum from the surgical specimen. Sample: ileal tissue. The receptor source for this set is an adult with Crohn's disease.

This rearrangement joins TRBV9 to TRBJ1-6; the D is unclear. Trimming stripped 0 bases from V and 8 bases from J, with 6 bases between. The germline gives CDR1 SGDLS, CDR2 YYNGEE. The CDR3 totals 13 residues. The CDR3 spells CASSVAIHSPLHF. DNA of the CDR3: TGTGCCAGCAGCGTAGCCATACATTCACCCCTCCACTTT. The full variable domain, in which reference TRBV9 and TRBJ1-6 provide the parts outside the CDR3, is DSGVTQTPKHLITATGQRVTLRCSPRSGDLSVYWYQQSLDQGLQFLIQYYNGEERAKGNILERFSAQQFPDLHSELNLSSLELGDSALYFCASSVAIHSPLHFGNGTRLTVT.

CDR3 coding DNA: TGTGCCAGCAGTTACTCGGAGGATGAGCAGTTCTTC. This translates into CASSYSEDEQFF. The rearrangement links TRBV6-6 to TRBJ2-1; a weak D match, TRBD2 (5 bases). CDR1 is MNHNY, CDR2 SVGAGI, per germline (reference sequence). The CDR3 covers 12 residues. With 0 bases removed from V and 8 bases from J, the gap between germline ends came to 5 bases.

This chain uses TRBV18 with TRBJ1-2; D is unresolved. Looked up from germline, CDR1 is KGHSH and CDR2 is LQKENI. The CDR3 is 15 residues long. V dropped 2 bases and J dropped 2 bases, with 12 bases sitting between them. The CDR3 DNA reads TGTGCCAGCTCACCAAGCATGGCGGAGAACTATGGCTACACCTTC. This gives the protein CASSPSMAENYGYTF.

The chain's CDR3 is CASMGTLNTEAFF. DNA for the CDR3: TGTGCCAGCATGGGGACACTGAACACTGAAGCTTTCTTT. J is TRBJ1-1 and V is TRBV6-1; perhaps TRBD1 as D (6 bases). The V gene's germline CDR1 is MNHNS and CDR2 SASEGT. V lost 7 bases, J lost 0 bases, and 9 bases lay in between. This CDR3 has 13 amino acids.

This clone was counted only a few times. This chain joins TRBV5-5 and TRBJ2-7, with 9 bases matching TRBD1. This CDR3 comprises 15 residues. V was clipped by 4 bases and J by 5 bases; unmatched bases: 10. Germline V gene lookup returns CDR1 SGHKS and CDR2 YYEKEE (reference sequence). The CDR3 DNA follows: TGTGCCAGCAGCGGCTACCGGGACAGGGTCAACGAGCAGTACTTC. It codes for CASSGYRDRVNEQYF.

The chain has TRBV5-4 and TRBJ2-1, with a tentative D call TRBD2 (6 bases). CDR1 is SGHNT and CDR2 is YYREEE in the germline V gene (reference sequence). Trimming cost V 3 bases and J 4 bases, with 14 bases left between them. CDR3 size: 15 residues. The CDR3 nucleotides are TGTGCCAGCAGCTCCCGGGACTTCTTTTACAATGAGCAGTTCTTC. This gives the protein CASSSRDFFYNEQFF.

On this clone: An end of the junction does not agree with germline; a read error may underlie this. The chain carries TRBV5-4 and TRBJ1-2, with a possible D match to TRBD1 (5 bases). CDR1 and CDR2 (germline): SGHNT, YYREEE (reference sequence). This CDR3 has 15 amino acids. The CDR3 loop is CASNLGFQGGYGYTF. The DNA of the CDR3 is TGTGCCAGCAACTTGGGATTCCAGGGAGGGTATGGCTACACCTTC.

V is TRBV5-1 and J is TRBJ2-3; no firm D call. The V gene lost 4 bases and the J gene lost 2 bases, with 14 bases spanning the gap. The length of the CDR3 is 15 residues. Germline CDR1 reads SGHRS; CDR2 reads YFSETQ. The CDR3 protein is CASSPRGAPTDTQYF. CDR3 nucleotide sequence: TGCGCCAGCAGCCCTCGAGGAGCGCCCACAGATACGCAGTATTTT.

The chain combines TRBV5-1 with TRBJ2-5; 7 nucleotides agree with TRBD2. Trimming cost V 0 bases and J 7 bases; bases outside gene matches: 0. Germline V CDR1 and CDR2: SGHRS, YFSETQ. CDR3 length: 12 residues. CDR3 loop: CASSLGEGTQYF. Here the CDR3 DNA reads TGCGCCAGCAGCTTGGGGGAGGGGACCCAGTACTTC.

The rearrangement joins TRBV27 to TRBJ1-1, with 7 bases that match TRBD1. CDR3 length: 14 residues. V dropped 4 bases and J dropped 0; count of bases not matched to a gene: 2. Germline-derived CDR1 and CDR2 are MNHEY and SMNVEV (reference sequence). The CDR3 DNA reads TGTGCCAGCAGTTGGGACAGCTTGAACACTGAAGCTTTCTTT. This codes for CASSWDSLNTEAFF.

This chain uses TRBV5-4 with TRBJ2-3, with no clear D. Germline lookup yields CDR1 SGHNT and CDR2 YYREEE (reference sequence). Trimming took 2 bases from V and 5 from J, leaving 3 bases between them. This CDR3 has 11 amino acids. The DNA of the CDR3 is TGTGCCAGCAGCTTAAAAGATACGCAGTATTTT. It is translated as CASSLKDTQYF.

V usage is TRBV7-2 and J usage is TRBJ2-1; 11 bases agree with TRBD2. V shed 4 bases and J 4 bases; nucleotides not matched to a gene: 3. Per germline, CDR1 SGHTA and CDR2 FQGNSA. CDR3 length: 15 amino acids. The CDR3 protein is CASSYLAGGYNEQFF. The CDR3 DNA is TGTGCCAGCAGCTATCTAGCGGGAGGTTACAATGAGCAGTTCTTC.

The chain uses TRBV11-1 and TRBJ1-2; a possible D gene is TRBD1 (6 bases). Germline V gene data show CDR1 as SGHAT and CDR2 as FQDESV (reference sequence). This CDR3 comprises 14 residues. V lost 1 base to trimming and J lost 4 bases, with 10 bases between them. The chain's CDR3 is CASSLGDRPYGYTF. DNA for the CDR3: TGTGCCAGCAGCTTAGGCGACAGGCCCTATGGCTACACCTTC.

The chain couples TRBV7-6 to TRBJ1-3; D unresolved. The CDR3 has 16 residues. Trimming cost V 0 bases and J 0 bases, with 9 bases left between them. Germline V gives CDR1 SGHVS, CDR2 FNYEAQ. The CDR3 sequence: CASSLAPGYSGNTIYF. DNA for the CDR3: TGTGCCAGCAGCTTAGCGCCCGGTTACTCTGGAAACACCATATATTTT.

The J gene is TRBJ1-2, the V gene TRBV10-2, with TRBD1 matching over 12 bases. The CDR3 is made up of 15 amino acids. The junction had 11 bases not matched to a gene; V was cut back by 8 bases and J by 7 bases. The V gene's germline CDR1 is WSHSY and CDR2 SAAADI. The CDR3 is CASSKAGQGAFGYTF. The DNA for the CDR3 is TGCGCCAGCTCTAAAGCGGGACAGGGGGCGTTTGGCTACACCTTC.

The genes are TRBV18 and TRBJ2-2; 8 bases align to TRBD1. The CDR3 is 16 residues long. CDR1 and CDR2 (germline): KGHSH, LQKENI. J gave up 8 bases and V 4 bases, and 12 bases lay outside the gene matches. The CDR3 region is CASSRSGQGKRGELFF. The CDR3 region has the DNA TGTGCCAGCTCACGTAGTGGACAGGGCAAACGAGGGGAGCTGTTTTTT.

For the CDR3, the DNA is TGTGCCAGCAGCATTCTCTCGTGGGGCATGAACACTGAAGCTTTCTTT. Protein product: CASSILSWGMNTEAFF. The genes are TRBV9 and TRBJ1-1; TRBD1 is a possible D gene (5 bases). Germline V lookup: CDR1 SGDLS, CDR2 YYNGEE. The length of the CDR3 is 16 residues. V lost 4 bases, J lost 0 bases, and 16 bases lay in between. The whole variable domain, filled in from reference TRBV9 and TRBJ1-1, reads DSGVTQTPKHLITATGQRVTLRCSPRSGDLSVYWYQQSLDQGLQFLIQYYNGEERAKGNILERFSAQQFPDLHSELNLSSLELGDSALYFCASSILSWGMNTEAFFGQGTRLTVV.

The DNA of the CDR3 is TGTGCCAGCAGCGCCGGGACAGGATCTTATGGCTACACCTTC. Its protein is CASSAGTGSYGYTF. This sequence joins TRBV9 and TRBJ1-2; TRBD1 aligns across 8 bases. This CDR3 region has 14 residues. The germline V gene has CDR1 SGDLS and CDR2 YYNGEE. The J segment lost 5 bases and the V segment lost 3 bases, leaving 6 bases of the junction unmatched.

This clone occurred once. The rearrangement joins TRBV19 to TRBJ1-1; 7 bases map to TRBD1. CDR1 LNHDA and CDR2 SQIVND come from the germline V gene (reference sequence). V shed 7 bases, J shed 1 base, and the junction held 15 bases outside the gene matches. This CDR3 spans 17 amino acids. CDR3 residues: CASNVGQRAVKNTEAFF. CDR3 nucleotide sequence: TGTGCCAGTAACGTGGGACAGCGAGCCGTCAAGAACACTGAAGCTTTCTTT. Based on the CDR3 plus reference TRBV19 and TRBJ1-1, the full variable domain is DGGITQSPKYLFRKEGQNVTLSCEQNLNHDAMYWYRQDPGQGLRLIYYSQIVNDFQKGDIAEGYSVSREKKESFPLTVTSAQKNPTAFYLCASNVGQRAVKNTEAFFGQGTRLTVV.

J is TRBJ2-5 and V is TRBV11-2; 8 bases are a match to TRBD2. The length of the CDR3 is 17 residues. J was trimmed by 2 bases and V by 3 bases; bases with no gene match: 11. The germline V gene has CDR1 SGHAT and CDR2 FQNNGV. CDR3 in DNA: TGTGCCAGCAGCTTGGGGTCGGGAGGGGGGCGACAAGAGACCCAGTACTTC. It encodes CASSLGSGGGRQETQYF.

This chain uses TRBV6-1 with TRBJ2-1; the D gene is possibly TRBD2 (6 bases). Germline CDR1 is MNHNS and CDR2 is SASEGT. V lost 6 bases to trimming and J lost 8 bases, with 17 bases between them. CDR3 size: 14 residues. This CDR3 reads CASRETRDRHEQFF. The CDR3 DNA sequence: TGTGCCAGCAGGGAGACTAGGGACCGACATGAGCAGTTCTTC.

This clone is categorized as medium-sized. This chain uses TRBV4-3 with TRBJ2-1, with D hard to call. Trimming pared 0 bases from V and 5 bases from J, leaving 5 bases between. Germline CDR1 and CDR2: LGHNA and YSLEER. The length of the CDR3 is 13 residues. This chain's CDR3 is CASSQDLNNEQFF. CDR3 DNA: TGCGCCAGCAGCCAAGATCTAAACAATGAGCAGTTCTTC.

The V gene is TRBV2, the J gene TRBJ2-3; TRBD2 matches 11 bases. The J segment lost 4 bases and the V segment lost 10 bases, leaving 7 bases of the junction unmatched. Per the germline V gene, CDR1 is SNHLY and CDR2 is FYNNEI. This CDR3 spans 14 amino acids. The CDR3 loop is CATAGTSGADTQYF. The DNA of the CDR3 is TGTGCCACCGCTGGGACTAGCGGTGCAGATACGCAGTATTTT.

The chain has TRBV2 and TRBJ2-3; tentative D call: TRBD1 (5 bases). The V end lost 8 bases, the J end lost 1 base, and 22 bases lay between the germline ends. Germline lookup yields CDR1 SNHLY and CDR2 FYNNEI. The CDR3 is made up of 17 amino acids. CDR3 region: CASYLRVRSQRTDTQYF. In nucleotides, the CDR3 is TGTGCCAGCTATCTCAGGGTGAGGAGTCAGCGCACAGATACGCAGTATTTT.

The V and J genes are TRBV6-6 and TRBJ2-7; D call uncertain. The V end was cut by 6 bases, the J end by 3 bases, with 15 bases between. CDR3 length: 14 amino acids. Germline CDR1 and CDR2: MNHNY and SVGAGI (reference sequence). The CDR3 loop reads CASRPGYSGYEQYF. CDR3 in DNA: TGTGCCAGCAGGCCCGGTTATTCGGGCTACGAGCAGTACTTC.